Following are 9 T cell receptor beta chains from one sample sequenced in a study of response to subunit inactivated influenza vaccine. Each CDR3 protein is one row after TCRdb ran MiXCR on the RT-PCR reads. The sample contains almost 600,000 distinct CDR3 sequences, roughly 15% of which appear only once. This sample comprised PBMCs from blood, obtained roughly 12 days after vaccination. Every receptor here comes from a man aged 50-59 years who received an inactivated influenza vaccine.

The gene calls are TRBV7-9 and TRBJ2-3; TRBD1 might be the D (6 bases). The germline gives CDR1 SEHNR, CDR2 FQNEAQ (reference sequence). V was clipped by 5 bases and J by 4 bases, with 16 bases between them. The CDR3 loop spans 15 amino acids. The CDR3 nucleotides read TGTGCCAGCAGCCTGACAGGTCAAAGGGCAGATACGCAGTATTTT. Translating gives CASSLTGQRADTQYF.

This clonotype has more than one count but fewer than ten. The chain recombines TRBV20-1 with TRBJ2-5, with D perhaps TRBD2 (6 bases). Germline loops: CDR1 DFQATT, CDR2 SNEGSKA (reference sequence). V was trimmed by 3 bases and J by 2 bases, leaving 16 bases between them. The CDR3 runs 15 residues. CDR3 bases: TGCAGTGCTAGTTATCTCGAGGGGAGGCAAGAGACCCAGTACTTC. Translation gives CSASYLEGRQETQYF.

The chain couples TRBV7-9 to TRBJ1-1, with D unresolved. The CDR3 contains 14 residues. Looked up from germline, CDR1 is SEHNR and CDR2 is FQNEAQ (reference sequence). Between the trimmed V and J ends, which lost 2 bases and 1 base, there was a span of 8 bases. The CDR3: CASSLLAANTEAFF. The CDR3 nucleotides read TGTGCCAGCAGCTTATTGGCAGCGAACACTGAAGCTTTCTTT.

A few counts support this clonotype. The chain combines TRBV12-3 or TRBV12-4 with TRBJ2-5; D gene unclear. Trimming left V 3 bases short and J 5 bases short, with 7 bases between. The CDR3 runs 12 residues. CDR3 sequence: CASSFISETQYF. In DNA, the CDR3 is TGTGCCAGCAGTTTTATCTCCGAGACCCAGTACTTC.

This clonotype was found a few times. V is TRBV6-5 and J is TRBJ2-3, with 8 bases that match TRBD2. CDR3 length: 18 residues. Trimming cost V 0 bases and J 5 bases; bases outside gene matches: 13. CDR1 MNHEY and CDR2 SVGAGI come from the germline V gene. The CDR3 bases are TGTGCCAGCAGTTACTCTCCCCCGGCGGGGGGTTCGATAGATACGCAGTATTTT. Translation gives CASSYSPPAGGSIDTQYF.

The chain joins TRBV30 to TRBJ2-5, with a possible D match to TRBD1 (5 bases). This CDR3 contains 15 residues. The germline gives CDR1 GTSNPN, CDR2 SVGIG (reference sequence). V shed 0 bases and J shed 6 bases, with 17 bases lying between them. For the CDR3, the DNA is TGTGCCTGGAGTGTAGGTAGGGGCCGGTGGAAGACCCAGTACTTC. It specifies CAWSVGRGRWKTQYF. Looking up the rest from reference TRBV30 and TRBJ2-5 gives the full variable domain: SQTIHQWPATLVQPVGSPLSLECTVEGTSNPNLYWYRQAAGRGLQLLFYSVGIGQISSEVPQNLSASRPQDRQFILSSKKLLLSDSGFYLCAWSVGRGRWKTQYFGPGTRLLVL.

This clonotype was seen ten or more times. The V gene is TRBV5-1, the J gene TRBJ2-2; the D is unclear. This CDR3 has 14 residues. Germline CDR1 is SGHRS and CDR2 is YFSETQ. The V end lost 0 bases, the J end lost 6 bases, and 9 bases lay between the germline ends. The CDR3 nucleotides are TGCGCCAGCAGCTTGGTTAGGAAATCCGGGGAGCTGTTTTTT. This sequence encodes CASSLVRKSGELFF. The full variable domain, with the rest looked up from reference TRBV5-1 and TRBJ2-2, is KAGVTQTPRYLIKTRGQQVTLSCSPISGHRSVSWYQQTPGQGLQFLFEYFSETQRNKGNFPGRFSGRQFSNSRSEMNVSTLELGDSALYLCASSLVRKSGELFFGEGSRLTVL.

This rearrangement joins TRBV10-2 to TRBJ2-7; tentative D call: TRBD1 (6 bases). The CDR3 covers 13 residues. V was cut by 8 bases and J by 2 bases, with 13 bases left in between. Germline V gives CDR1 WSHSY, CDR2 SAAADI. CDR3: CASEDRPPYEQYF. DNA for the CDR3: TGCGCCAGCGAGGACAGACCGCCCTACGAGCAGTACTTC.

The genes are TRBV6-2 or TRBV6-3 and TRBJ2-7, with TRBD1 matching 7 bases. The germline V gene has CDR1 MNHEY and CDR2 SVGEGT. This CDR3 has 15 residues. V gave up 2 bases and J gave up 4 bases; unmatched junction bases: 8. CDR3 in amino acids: CASSYRPTGWYEQYF. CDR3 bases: TGTGCCAGCAGTTACCGACCGACAGGGTGGTACGAGCAGTACTTC.